This record covers a single TCR beta chain. V was clipped by 5 bases and J by 7 bases; unmatched bases: 8. Germline CDR1 reads KGHSY; CDR2 reads FQNENV. CDR3 length: 14 residues. This record belongs to a study of T cells in Graves' hyperthyroidism and ophthalmopathy. Amplification of TCR beta CDR3 regions was performed using RNA transcripts as template. With the HTBI primer set, the TCR CDR3 went through a first round of RT-PCR. MiXCR, run by TCRdb on the multiplex PCR reads, gives a single entry per CDR3 protein. The data contain 300,000 to 350,000 distinct CDR3 sequences, under 25% of them seen just once; the ten biggest clones take up about 50%. Calling Graves' hyperthyroidism stable meant ophthalmopathy did not progress within 18 months. Patients were excluded because of uncontrolled infection, other autoimmune disease, pregnancy or lactation.

The sequenced sample was blood. The source of this sequence is a woman aged 45 to 65 with Graves' hyperthyroidism. This chain uses TRBV16 with TRBJ1-5; 7 positions match TRBD1. As DNA, the CDR3 is TGTGCCAGCAGCACCGAACAGGGGTACCAGCCCCAGCATTTT. Translating gives CASSTEQGYQPQHF.